The clone carrying this T cell receptor beta chain was detected once. This sample was included in a study of blood T cell repertoires in COVID-19. Overall study: Some COVID-19 samples were acute and others convalescent; all came from the United States, Italy and Spain. T cells, B-cell-depleted T cells, or PBMCs supplied cDNA or gDNA.

In the original processing: Counts of nucleated cells, estimated from reference gene primer amplification, were obtained. Using immunoSEQ multiplex PCR, the repertoire was profiled, and TCRdb retains in-frame clones only, with some absent. D and trimming were read from the DNA, whereas the V and J calls and clone size are those reported in that table. Here the sample spans roughly 280,000 clones, about nine tenths being singletons. Looked up from germline, CDR1 is MNHEY and CDR2 is SVGAGI. This CDR3 is 14 amino acids long. J gave up 4 bases and V 6 bases, and 8 bases lay outside the gene matches. Sequences were obtained from peripheral blood. The source of this sequence is a woman in her 50s who had recovered from COVID-19. The gene calls are TRBV6-5 and TRBJ1-2; 7 bases match TRBD1. In nucleotides, the CDR3 is TGTGCCAGCAGCTTTATAGGGGGCCCCTATGGCTACACCTTC. Amino acids: CASSFIGGPYGYTF.